One T cell receptor (beta chain) is described in this entry. These data belong to a study of shared clonotypes between healthy human individuals. TCRdb keeps only in-frame clones here, not all; method: immunoSEQ multiplex PCR. The sample holds around 370,000 clones; about 96% are singletons and the top ten take approximately 0.32%. This CDR3 region has 14 residues. Germline assignment: CDR1 SGHDT and CDR2 YYEEEE. With 4 bases removed from V and 8 bases from J, the gap between germline ends came to 18 bases. The clonotype comes from a young man in good health. Sequences were obtained from memory CD8+ T cells sorted from blood. Subset described: CD45RO+ cells pooled with CCR7-negative TemRA cells. The chain combines TRBV5-6 with TRBJ1-2, with D perhaps TRBD1 (5 bases). For the CDR3, the DNA is TGTGCCAGCAGCGGACGGGACGGCATCGGGGGCTACACCTTC. It is translated as CASSGRDGIGGYTF.